The 3 T cell receptor beta chains reported below all come from one sample, sequenced in a study of post-analysis software for immune sequencing data. Study outcomes and limitations: Roughly five TRBV segments appeared more often in patients than in controls, and TRBV5-6, TRBV5-1 and TRBV20-1 were among these.

Unique molecular identifiers were carried by the TCR beta cDNA libraries. In TCRdb, the PCR reads were re-called with MiXCR into one record per CDR3 protein. The sample contains around 700,000 distinct CDR3 sequences, approximately 60% of which appear only once. Which antigens these TCRs recognize remains unknown. The sequencing sample was made of blood. The receptors stem from a girl aged 2 to 10 with multiple sclerosis.

The chain recombines TRBV4-3 with TRBJ2-7; D call uncertain. The J call may be faulty, since TRBJ2-5 better matches the DNA end. CDR1 and CDR2 from the germline V gene are LGHNA and YSLEER. The CDR3 consists of 15 residues. CDR3 sequence reads: CASSQDASARETQYF. The CDR3 DNA reads as TGCGCCAGCAGCCAAGACGCTTCAGCCCGGGAGACCCAGTACTTC.

This chain links TRBV12-3 or TRBV12-4 with TRBJ1-2, with D perhaps matching TRBD1 (5 bases). V was shortened by 3 bases and J by 2 bases, with 13 bases between the two germline ends. There are 15 residues in the CDR3. CDR3 sequence reads: CASSFKGPPNYGYTF. The CDR3 region has the DNA TGTGCCAGCAGTTTTAAGGGACCGCCGAACTATGGCTACACCTTC.

The chain carries TRBV6-5 and TRBJ2-3, with D hard to call. The germline gives CDR1 MNHEY, CDR2 SVGAGI. Trimming left V 0 bases short and J 4 bases short, with 11 bases between. The CDR3 is made up of 15 amino acids. CDR3: CASSYSTLGADTQYF. For the CDR3, the DNA is TGTGCCAGCAGTTACTCGACCCTAGGAGCAGATACGCAGTATTTT.